What follows describes a single TCR beta chain. The sample belongs to a study of blood T cell repertoires in COVID-19. The wider study: The origin of the acute and convalescent COVID-19 samples was the United States, Italy and Spain. The analysed material was cDNA or gDNA that came from T cells, B-cell-depleted T cells, or PBMCs.

Authors' methods: Using reference gene primer amplification, nucleated cell counts were estimated. Here immunoSEQ multiplex PCR was the method, and the copy in TCRdb shows in-frame clones only, minus some. From that table come the V and J calls and clone size; the DNA was used to work out D and trimming. The sample has about 77,000 clones, more than 60% seen once. J gave up 0 bases and V 2 bases, and 7 bases lay outside the gene matches. The CDR3 totals 17 residues. Germline CDR1 KGHSH, CDR2 LQKENI. The source material was peripheral blood. This chain uses TRBV18 with TRBJ1-3; TRBD1 aligns across 7 bases. The TCR originated in a man aged 55 to 70 with acute or convalescent COVID-19. The CDR3 loop is CASSPTGTASSGNTIYF. Written as DNA, the CDR3 is TGTGCCAGCTCACCAACCGGGACAGCCAGCTCTGGAAACACCATATATTTT.